This T cell receptor beta chain was sequenced during a study of T cell responses to AZD1222 COVID-19 vaccine. Comments on this clone: What it recognizes is unknown.

This CDR3 contains 13 residues. The V end lost 4 bases, the J end lost 3 bases, and 10 bases lay between the germline ends. The germline V gene encodes CDR1 SGHTA and CDR2 FQGNSA. Here immunoSEQ multiplex PCR was the method, and the copy in TCRdb shows in-frame clones only, minus some. This table holds 57,000 or so clones, more than 70% found once. Study-wide points: Possibly, clonal diversity was underestimated; donors were largely white British and included more females. The study sampled repertoires only after the peak T cell response. Just six AZD1222 recipients tested seropositive at baseline. Breadth and depth of Spike-specific TCRs rose after two AZD1222 doses.

The source material was peripheral blood, sampled on day 0 of MenACWY control vaccination. The source is an adult in good health. The chain combines TRBV7-2 with TRBJ2-7; the D gene is possibly TRBD1 (6 bases). CDR3: CASSSGTLYEQYF. CDR3 sequence (DNA): TGTGCCAGCAGCTCCGGGACACTCTACGAGCAGTACTTC.